The 20 T cell receptor beta chains in this list originate from one sample, sequenced in a study of blood T cells in healthy people across ages. Through a sample-barcoded 5' primer and a J-beta primer mix, a second PCR was run for roughly 6 to 11 cycles. Each CDR3 protein gets one entry after TCRdb re-called the 5' RACE reads with MiXCR. This sample has approximately 2,000,000 distinct CDR3 sequences, with about two fifths found just once. Sequenced sample: blood. These receptor sequences come from a human donor in good health.

This chain connects TRBV27 to TRBJ2-7; TRBD1 matches 9 bases. V dropped 6 bases and J dropped 2; count of bases not matched to a gene: 5. CDR3 length: 14 amino acids. Germline values: CDR1 MNHEY, CDR2 SMNVEV (reference sequence). CDR3 residues: CASRPTGGTYEQYF. The CDR3 DNA sequence: TGTGCCAGCAGACCAACAGGGGGCACCTACGAGCAGTACTTC.

V gene TRBV6-5 combines with J gene TRBJ2-3; D gene ambiguous. The germline gives CDR1 MNHEY, CDR2 SVGAGI. Deletions cut 8 bases from V and 6 bases from J, with 9 bases between. The CDR3 runs 11 residues. DNA of the CDR3: TGTGCCAGCGGTAGCTTCGATACGCAGTATTTT. This gives the protein CASGSFDTQYF.

As concerns this clonotype: A much more abundant neighbour one base away suggests this may be a read error. This chain joins TRBV4-1 and TRBJ2-3; 10 nucleotides agree with TRBD2. Germline CDR1 and CDR2: MGHRA and YSYEKL. The CDR3 has 17 amino acids. V gave up 0 bases and J gave up 4 bases; unmatched junction bases: 7. The CDR3 DNA sequence: TGCGCCAGCAGCCAAGATCCTACTAGCGGGATCCCAGATACGCAGTATTTT. It is translated as CASSQDPTSGIPDTQYF.

The genes are TRBV6-6 and TRBJ2-3; D gene uncertain. The CDR3 totals 14 residues. Germline lookup yields CDR1 MNHNY and CDR2 SVGAGI (reference sequence). Trimming shortened V by 0 bases and J by 4 bases, and 8 bases separated the two germline ends. CDR3 sequence (DNA): TGTGCCAGCAGTTACTCTCTAGGTGCAGATACGCAGTATTTT. This codes for CASSYSLGADTQYF.

This clonotype was counted once. The chain is built from TRBV7-2 and TRBJ1-6; weak D call: TRBD1 (5 bases). This CDR3 has 14 residues. V lost 8 bases and J lost 9, with 17 bases in between. CDR1 and CDR2 (germline): SGHTA, FQGNSA. The CDR3 loop is CASAPGDRGSPLHF. The CDR3 bases are TGTGCCAGCGCCCCCGGGGATAGGGGTTCACCCCTCCACTTT.

At least ten counts were recorded for this clonotype. This chain links TRBV4-1 with TRBJ2-7; the D gene is possibly TRBD2 (6 bases). This CDR3 has 14 amino acids. Trimming took off 0 bases at V and 3 bases at J, with 9 bases between the two ends. The germline gives CDR1 MGHRA, CDR2 YSYEKL. The CDR3 coding sequence is TGCGCCAGCAGCCAAGATGAGGGAGGCTACGAGCAGTACTTC. Residues: CASSQDEGGYEQYF.

This clonotype was seen only once. The chain is built from TRBV5-1 and TRBJ2-7; 9 nucleotides match TRBD2. CDR3 length: 15 residues. Losses at the gene ends were 3 bases for V and 7 bases for J; bases not matched to a gene: 11. CDR1 is SGHRS, CDR2 YFSETQ, per germline. CDR3 sequence reads: CASSYTGTSNDEQYF. CDR3 sequence (DNA): TGCGCCAGCAGCTACACCGGGACTAGCAATGATGAGCAGTACTTC.

The chain links TRBV7-6 to TRBJ2-1; the D is unclear. The germline CDR1 and CDR2 sequences are SGHVS and FNYEAQ. V gave up 1 base and J gave up 3 bases, with 10 bases separating them. The CDR3 is made up of 15 amino acids. CDR3 coding DNA: TGTGCCAGCAGCTTAGGAGAGGTGGACTACAATGAGCAGTTCTTC. It specifies CASSLGEVDYNEQFF.

This chain links TRBV6-5 with TRBJ2-3; 8 nucleotides agree with TRBD1. The CDR3 is 16 residues long. Losses at the gene ends were 0 bases for V and 2 bases for J; bases not matched to a gene: 4. Per germline, CDR1 MNHEY and CDR2 SVGAGI. CDR3 in DNA: TGTGCCAGCAGTTACTCTCTGGACAGGGTCACAGATACGCAGTATTTT. Protein sequence: CASSYSLDRVTDTQYF.

In its sample, this clonotype was seen a few times. This chain joins TRBV4-1 and TRBJ1-6; D is undetermined. CDR3 length: 14 amino acids. V lost 0 bases and J 7 bases, leaving 7 bases between the germline ends. Germline loops: CDR1 MGHRA, CDR2 YSYEKL. CDR3 bases: TGCGCCAGCAGCCAAGAACTTTCCAATTCACCCCTCCACTTT. As protein: CASSQELSNSPLHF.

This rearrangement joins TRBV20-1 to TRBJ1-3; D is undetermined. Germline V gene sequence: CDR1 DFQATT, CDR2 SNEGSKA (reference sequence). The CDR3 has 14 residues. V shed 6 bases and J shed 0 bases, with 12 bases lying between them. CDR3 amino acids: CSALSRYSGNTIYF. CDR3 DNA: TGCAGTGCACTCAGTCGGTACTCTGGAAACACCATATATTTT.

This clonotype appeared once. The chain combines TRBV20-1 with TRBJ2-4; a weak D match, TRBD2 (6 bases). The J call may not be correct, given that the DNA end is closer to TRBJ2-5. The CDR3 has 13 residues. From germline, CDR1 is DFQATT and CDR2 SNEGSKA (reference sequence). CDR3: CSAVTGEMKTQYF. The DNA of the CDR3 is TGCAGTGCTGTAACGGGAGAAATGAAGACCCAGTACTTC.

The rearrangement uses TRBV5-5 and TRBJ2-1; TRBD1 agrees at 7 bases. The CDR3 is 13 residues long. With V trimmed by 4 bases and J by 13 bases, 11 bases remained unmatched. Germline CDR1 SGHKS, CDR2 YYEKEE (reference sequence). The CDR3: CASSPRDSSKQFF. In DNA form, the CDR3 reads TGTGCCAGCAGCCCCCGGGACAGCAGCAAACAGTTCTTC.

V is TRBV15 and J is TRBJ1-3; D unresolved. Germline lookup yields CDR1 LNHNV and CDR2 YYDKDF (reference sequence). The CDR3 spans 17 residues. The germline V and J ends were trimmed by 0 bases and 4 bases, with 16 bases remaining between them. The CDR3 sequence: CATSRDRAIGAGNTIYF. CDR3 bases: TGTGCCACCAGCAGAGATCGGGCCATTGGAGCCGGAAACACCATATATTTT.

The CDR3 DNA sequence: TGTGCCAGCAGCTCCTATAGGGATACGCAGTATTTT. Its translation is CASSSYRDTQYF. J is TRBJ2-3 and V is TRBV11-3; no clear D gene. Trimming took 4 bases from V and 6 from J, leaving 8 bases between them. The CDR3 sequence is 12 residues long. From germline, CDR1 is SGHNT and CDR2 YENEEA.

There are many counts of this clonotype. The chain carries TRBV13 and TRBJ1-5; 10 positions agree with TRBD1. Trimming removed 5 bases from V and 4 bases from J; junction bases left unmatched: 8. Looked up from germline, CDR1 is PRHDT and CDR2 is FYEKMQ (reference sequence). CDR3 length equals 16 residues. The DNA for the CDR3 is TGTGCCAGCAGCCTCTTTGGACAGGGGGGAAATCAGCCCCAGCATTTT. Its protein is CASSLFGQGGNQPQHF.

Note on this clonotype: This clone may be a read error of a much larger clone one base away. V is TRBV20-1 and J is TRBJ2-3, with D unclear. The CDR3 has 13 amino acids. Per the germline V gene, CDR1 is DFQATT and CDR2 is SNEGSKA (reference sequence). The CDR3 reads CSAGEEKRNTQYF. DNA for the CDR3: TGCAGTGCTGGAGAGGAGAAGAGGAATACGCAGTATTTT.

This chain uses TRBV4-1 with TRBJ2-3, with a tentative D call TRBD2 (7 bases). Germline CDR1 MGHRA, CDR2 YSYEKL. V was trimmed by 4 bases and J by 5 bases, leaving 16 bases between them. The CDR3 length is 15 residues. The CDR3 spells CASSLSQRGGDTQYF. CDR3 DNA: TGCGCCAGCAGCCTTTCCCAGAGGGGGGGAGATACGCAGTATTTT.

There are a few counts of this clonotype. This chain connects TRBV9 to TRBJ1-2; D unclear. The CDR3 runs 14 residues. V was cut by 0 bases and J by 1 base, with 7 bases left in between. Looked up from germline, CDR1 is SGDLS and CDR2 is YYNGEE. The CDR3 spells CASSVDLDNYGYTF. CDR3 nucleotide sequence: TGTGCCAGCAGCGTAGACCTCGATAACTATGGCTACACCTTC. The full variable domain, its missing parts supplied by reference TRBV9 and TRBJ1-2, is DSGVTQTPKHLITATGQRVTLRCSPRSGDLSVYWYQQSLDQGLQFLIQYYNGEERAKGNILERFSAQQFPDLHSELNLSSLELGDSALYFCASSVDLDNYGYTFGSGTRLTVV.

A word on this clonotype: Germline and junction disagree at one end, which may indicate a read error. The chain links TRBV5-1 to TRBJ1-2; 8 bases agree with TRBD1. The CDR3 loop spans 20 amino acids. Per germline, CDR1 SGHRS and CDR2 YFSETQ. The DNA for the CDR3 is TGCACCAGCAGCTTGGGGAAAAGGGACAGGTATCTTCCATCTAACTATGGCTACACCTTC. Amino acids: CTSSLGKRDRYLPSNYGYTF.